The 25 T cell receptor beta chains in this list originate from one sample, sequenced in a study of PD-L1 blockade in urothelial cancer. Here immunoSEQ multiplex PCR was the method, and the copy in TCRdb shows in-frame clones only, minus some. The profile shows under 90,000 clones, 90% of them singletons. The material was PBMCs, obtained around atezolizumab (anti-PD-L1) treatment. All receptors derive from a man in his 60s with urothelial cancer.

This clone was detected only once. The gene calls are TRBV5-1 and TRBJ2-5, with D possibly matching TRBD1 (6 bases). V was trimmed by 4 bases and J by 4 bases, leaving 17 bases between them. From germline, CDR1 is SGHRS and CDR2 YFSETQ. This CDR3 region has 15 residues. CDR3 sequence: CASSQDPQGRETQYF. In DNA, the CDR3 is TGCGCCAGCAGCCAAGACCCCCAGGGGAGAGAGACCCAGTACTTC.

Here the CDR3 reads CASSQQGTSSPLHF. The CDR3 region has the DNA TGTGCCAGCAGCCAACAGGGAACAAGTTCACCCCTCCACTTT. The V and J genes are TRBV5-4 and TRBJ1-6; weak D call: TRBD1 (6 bases). Germline loops: CDR1 SGHNT, CDR2 YYREEE (reference sequence). The CDR3 is 14 residues long. V gave up 4 bases and J gave up 9 bases, with 14 bases separating them.

This chain joins TRBV30 and TRBJ2-7, with D possibly matching TRBD2 (6 bases). The germline V gene encodes CDR1 GTSNPN and CDR2 SVGIG (reference sequence). CDR3 length: 12 residues. V shed 3 bases and J shed 4 bases, with 10 bases lying between them. The CDR3 protein is CAWSRRGYEQYF. The CDR3 DNA reads TGTGCCTGGAGCCGACGGGGGTACGAGCAGTACTTC.

The chain employs TRBV20-1 and TRBJ1-2; no firm D call. The germline CDR1 and CDR2 sequences are DFQATT and SNEGSKA (reference sequence). The V end was cut by 6 bases, the J end by 4 bases, with 9 bases between. This CDR3 is built from 11 residues. CDR3 sequence reads: CSAPRGYGYTF. The CDR3 DNA reads as TGCAGTGCCCCCCGGGGCTATGGCTACACCTTC.

The table lists this clone with a count of one. The J gene is TRBJ2-7, the V gene TRBV19, with TRBD2 matching over 8 bases. This CDR3 contains 15 residues. V dropped 5 bases and J dropped 4; count of bases not matched to a gene: 10. Germline V CDR1 and CDR2: LNHDA, SQIVND (reference sequence). CDR3 in amino acids: CASSPELAGSYEQYF. The CDR3 nucleotides read TGTGCCAGTAGTCCCGAATTAGCGGGGAGTTACGAGCAGTACTTC.

The chain links TRBV27 to TRBJ1-5; 7 bases match TRBD1. The CDR3 contains 13 residues. From germline, CDR1 is MNHEY and CDR2 SMNVEV (reference sequence). Losses at the gene ends were 6 bases for V and 5 bases for J; bases not matched to a gene: 4. CDR3 loop: CASRRGQDQPQHF. CDR3 coding DNA: TGTGCCAGCAGGCGTGGACAGGATCAGCCCCAGCATTTT.

The chain joins TRBV5-1 to TRBJ2-2; tentative D call: TRBD2 (6 bases). V was cut by 0 bases and J by 8 bases, with 14 bases left in between. CDR1 and CDR2 from the germline V gene are SGHRS and YFSETQ. This CDR3 has 15 residues. The CDR3 protein is CASSLAEGRRGELFF. CDR3 bases: TGCGCCAGCAGCTTGGCGGAGGGTCGGCGTGGGGAGCTGTTTTTT.

The chain couples TRBV10-3 to TRBJ1-2; no clear D. The CDR3 has 12 amino acids. Trimming removed 0 bases at V and 5 bases at J, with 4 bases between. Germline assignment: CDR1 ENHRY and CDR2 SYGVKD. CDR3 in DNA: TGTGCCATCAGTGAGTCGGCTTATGGCTACACCTTC. Amino acid sequence: CAISESAYGYTF.

This rearrangement joins TRBV12-2 to TRBJ2-1; no check of the table's D call, TRBD2, against the DNA was made. TRBV12-2 is recorded as a pseudogene. This CDR3 spans 17 amino acids. CDR3 sequence reads: CASRSPGTSGRGNEQFF. Here the CDR3 DNA reads TGTGCAAGTCGCTCGCCCGGGACTAGCGGGAGGGGCAATGAGCAGTTCTTC.

The sample holds one count of this clone. This sequence joins TRBV7-3 and TRBJ2-1; tentative D call: TRBD1 (5 bases). The CDR3 consists of 13 residues. V lost 5 bases, J lost 4 bases, and 9 bases lay in between. Germline V lookup: CDR1 SGHTA, CDR2 FQGTGA. The CDR3 sequence is CASSTDSYNEQFF. In DNA form, the CDR3 reads TGTGCCAGCAGCACTGACAGTTACAATGAGCAGTTCTTC.

The rearrangement links TRBV11-3 to TRBJ2-2, with D perhaps matching TRBD1 (5 bases). Germline-derived CDR1 and CDR2 are SGHNT and YENEEA. The CDR3 contains 14 residues. The ends were cut back, 5 bases at V and 8 bases at J, with 15 bases in the middle. The CDR3 DNA reads as TGTGCCAGCAGCGCGGACATGCTTGTTGGGGAGCTGTTTTTT. Its translation is CASSADMLVGELFF.

In this sample, this clone turned up many times. The CDR3 nucleotides read TGTGCCAGCAGCGACGGGACAGCTGACAATGAGCAGTTCTTC. Translated: CASSDGTADNEQFF. The J gene is TRBJ2-1, the V gene TRBV4-2; 7 bases map to TRBD1. The CDR3 contains 14 residues. Germline assignment: CDR1 LGHNA and CDR2 YNFKEQ. V was clipped by 5 bases and J by 5 bases; unmatched bases: 6.

This chain uses TRBV11-2 with TRBJ1-5, with 7 bases that match TRBD1. This CDR3 has 14 amino acids. Germline V CDR1 and CDR2: SGHAT, FQNNGV. V shed 6 bases, J shed 4 bases, and the junction held 6 bases outside the gene matches. DNA for the CDR3: TGTGCCAGCAGTCTACAGGGGCCAAATCAGCCCCAGCATTTT. It encodes CASSLQGPNQPQHF.

This chain joins TRBV15 and TRBJ2-7; perhaps TRBD2 as D (5 bases). Germline loops: CDR1 LNHNV, CDR2 YYDKDF (reference sequence). The CDR3 is 12 amino acids. Trimming left V 4 bases short and J 6 bases short, with 10 bases between. Here the CDR3 reads CATSIPGFEQYF. Written as DNA, the CDR3 is TGTGCCACCAGCATACCGGGGTTCGAGCAGTACTTC.

The rearrangement joins TRBV7-9 to TRBJ2-7; 9 bases fit TRBD1. V shed 8 bases, J shed 3 bases, and the junction held 8 bases outside the gene matches. The V gene's germline CDR1 is SEHNR and CDR2 FQNEAQ (reference sequence). The CDR3 extends over 14 amino acids. The CDR3 DNA is TGTGCCAGCTTAAGGACAGGGGCCAACTACGAGCAGTACTTC. Protein: CASLRTGANYEQYF. Together with reference TRBV7-9 and TRBJ2-7, the CDR3 gives the full variable domain: DTGVSQNPRHKITKRGQNVTFRCDPISEHNRLYWYRQTLGQGPEFLTYFQNEAQLEKSRLLSDRFSAERPKGSFSTLEIQRTEQGDSAMYLCASLRTGANYEQYFGPGTRLTVT.

The chain links TRBV6-6 to TRBJ2-5, with D hard to call. Per germline, CDR1 MNHNY and CDR2 SVGAGI (reference sequence). The CDR3 extends over 13 amino acids. Between the trimmed V and J ends, which lost 6 bases and 2 bases, there was a span of 10 bases. The CDR3 sequence is CASRWQLQETQYF. In nucleotides, the CDR3 is TGTGCCAGCAGGTGGCAGTTACAAGAGACCCAGTACTTC.

The chain couples TRBV5-3 to TRBJ2-7, with 9 bases fitting TRBD1. TRBV5-3 is treated as an ORF (open reading frame) with a function not yet certain. CDR3 length: 19 amino acids. With 6 bases clipped from V and 3 bases from J, the junction kept 22 bases outside the gene matches. Here the CDR3 reads CARTKFRRPGQGFRYEQYF. CDR3 DNA sequence: TGTGCCAGAACCAAATTCCGCCGGCCGGGACAGGGTTTCCGCTACGAGCAGTACTTC.

V and J are TRBV4-2 and TRBJ1-6; TRBD1 aligns across 9 bases. Germline CDR1 LGHNA, CDR2 YNFKEQ. The CDR3 runs to 18 residues. V gave up 0 bases and J gave up 0 bases; unmatched junction bases: 3. The CDR3 sequence is CASSQDDRGSSYNSPLHF. Here the CDR3 DNA reads TGTGCCAGCAGCCAAGATGACAGGGGGAGCTCCTATAATTCACCCCTCCACTTT.

CDR3: CASSWESETQYF. CDR3 coding DNA: TGTGCCAGCAGCTGGGAGAGCGAGACCCAGTACTTC. The V and J genes are TRBV7-9 and TRBJ2-5; perhaps TRBD2 as D (5 bases). Deletions cut 4 bases from V and 5 bases from J, with 8 bases between. There are 12 residues in the CDR3. Germline V lookup: CDR1 SEHNR, CDR2 FQNEAQ (reference sequence).

The V gene is TRBV7-6, the J gene TRBJ2-2; D possibly corresponds to TRBD2 (6 bases). The CDR3 is 14 residues long. V lost 6 bases, J lost 4 bases, and 12 bases lay in between. CDR1 and CDR2 from the germline V gene are SGHVS and FNYEAQ. In nucleotides, the CDR3 is TGTGCCAGCAGTCGACTCGGGAGCACCGGGGAGCTGTTTTTT. Translated, it gives CASSRLGSTGELFF.

V and J are TRBV5-4 and TRBJ2-2; tentatively, D is TRBD2 (6 bases). The CDR3 runs to 17 residues. The germline V gene encodes CDR1 SGHNT and CDR2 YYREEE (reference sequence). V gave up 6 bases and J gave up 6 bases, with 24 bases separating them. The CDR3 spells CASTPSPGPGEAGELFF. DNA of the CDR3: TGTGCCAGCACCCCCTCTCCCGGCCCCGGGGAGGCCGGGGAGCTGTTTTTT. Supplemented by reference TRBV5-4 and TRBJ2-2, the full variable domain reads ETGVTQSPTHLIKTRGQQVTLRCSSQSGHNTVSWYQQALGQGPQFIFQYYREEENGRGNFPPRFSGLQFPNYSSELNVNALELDDSALYLCASTPSPGPGEAGELFFGEGSRLTVL.

This rearrangement joins TRBV7-2 to TRBJ2-3; perhaps TRBD2 as D (5 bases). Between the trimmed V and J ends, which lost 1 base and 6 bases, there was a span of 11 bases. This CDR3 has 14 residues. The germline V gene has CDR1 SGHTA and CDR2 FQGNSA. The chain's CDR3 is CASSLGGLADTQYF. The CDR3 DNA reads TGTGCCAGCAGCTTAGGCGGGCTCGCTGATACGCAGTATTTT.

In nucleotides, the CDR3 is TGTGCCAGCAGCTTGGCCCAGATATATGGCTACACCTTC. It codes for CASSLAQIYGYTF. The rearrangement links TRBV5-4 to TRBJ1-2, with unresolved D. The CDR3 loop spans 13 amino acids. Germline CDR1 reads SGHNT; CDR2 reads YYREEE (reference sequence). V lost 0 bases and J lost 5, with 8 bases in between.

By sample fraction, this clone is medium-sized. The chain couples TRBV30 to TRBJ1-4; D ambiguous. This CDR3 has 13 amino acids. Trimming shortened V by 4 bases and J by 8 bases, and 14 bases separated the two germline ends. Germline V gives CDR1 GTSNPN, CDR2 SVGIG (reference sequence). The CDR3 DNA sequence: TGTGCCTGGACCACGGGGAGAAACGAAAAACTGTTTTTT. Residues: CAWTTGRNEKLFF.

The chain uses TRBV19 and TRBJ2-1; 8 bases agree with TRBD1. The CDR3 is 14 residues long. V shed 4 bases and J 7 bases; nucleotides not matched to a gene: 6. CDR1 and CDR2 (germline): LNHDA, SQIVND (reference sequence). The CDR3 region is CASSTDRGRNEQFF. The CDR3 DNA follows: TGTGCCAGTAGTACTGACAGGGGTCGGAATGAGCAGTTCTTC.